Each of the 10 T cell receptor beta chains below was sequenced from the same sample in a study of breast tumors, draining lymph nodes, adjacent tissues. Breast cancer patients provided tissue from their axillary draining lymph nodes. MiXCR, applied by TCRdb to the multiplex PCR reads, yields one record per CDR3 protein. This table has about 100,000 distinct CDR3 sequences, roughly 20% appearing once. The sequenced material came from axillary lymph node tissue. All receptors come from a female donor with breast cancer. Some clones in this sample may be carry-over from other donors' samples.

This clonotype was seen at least ten times. The chain combines TRBV19 with TRBJ2-7, with 7 bases that match TRBD2. The CDR3 extends over 18 amino acids. Germline V gene sequence: CDR1 LNHDA, CDR2 SQIVND (reference sequence). V lost 3 bases, J lost 4 bases, and 18 bases stayed unmatched. The CDR3: CASSIRGIRGGGRYEQYF. CDR3 sequence (DNA): TGTGCCAGTAGTATCAGAGGGATCCGTGGCGGGGGACGTTACGAGCAGTACTTC.

This clonotype appeared many times. The gene calls are TRBV12-3 or TRBV12-4 and TRBJ1-5; no clear D gene. Trimming pared 5 bases from V and 3 bases from J, leaving 5 bases between. CDR3 length equals 12 residues. The CDR3 DNA is TGTGCCAGCAGTAGGGACAATCAGCCCCAGCATTTT. Amino acid sequence: CASSRDNQPQHF.

On this clonotype: It may be a read error: a sequence one base away is much more abundant. The CDR3 carries no conserved terminal phenylalanine or tryptophan, so it likely arises from a read error. The V gene is TRBV5-1, the J gene TRBJ2-6; D gene ambiguous. This CDR3 contains 14 residues. The germline CDR1 and CDR2 sequences are SGHRS and YFSETQ. Trimming pared 4 bases from V and 4 bases from J, leaving 9 bases between. CDR3 DNA: TGCGCCAGCAGCGCAGGTTCAGGGGCCAACGTCCTGACTTCC. It codes for CASSAGSGANVLTS.

There are many counts of this clonotype. The chain is built from TRBV11-3 and TRBJ2-7; TRBD1 matches 9 bases. Per germline, CDR1 SGHNT and CDR2 YENEEA. This CDR3 is built from 14 residues. After removal of 3 bases from V and 6 bases from J, the junction contained 6 bases not matched to a gene. In DNA, the CDR3 is TGTGCCAGCAGCTTGGGGGACAGGGCGGCCGAGCAGTACTTC. This translates into CASSLGDRAAEQYF.

This clonotype was counted many times. The chain has TRBV7-9 and TRBJ2-3, with D possibly TRBD1 on 6 matching bases. CDR3 size: 16 residues. V lost 5 bases and J 4 bases, leaving 19 bases between the germline ends. The germline CDR1 and CDR2 sequences are SEHNR and FQNEAQ (reference sequence). CDR3 in amino acids: CASSPQGPLGADTQYF. DNA of the CDR3: TGTGCCAGCAGCCCTCAGGGGCCGTTAGGCGCAGATACGCAGTATTTT.

This clonotype was detected many times. CDR3 amino acids: CASSPGQRETQYF. For the CDR3, the DNA is TGTGCCAGCAGCCCCGGCCAGCGTGAGACCCAGTACTTC. This chain joins TRBV7-3 and TRBJ2-5; unclear D gene. V was pared by 5 bases and J by 5 bases, with 12 bases between. Germline CDR1 is SGHTA and CDR2 is FQGTGA. This CDR3 comprises 13 residues.

This clonotype was observed many times. The chain has TRBV7-9 and TRBJ1-2, with D uncertain. This CDR3 region has 15 residues. CDR1 is SEHNR, CDR2 FQNEAQ, per germline (reference sequence). V gave up 7 bases and J gave up 8 bases, with 23 bases separating them. The CDR3 protein is CASTLDRGADAGYTF. In DNA form, the CDR3 reads TGTGCCAGCACCCTAGATCGTGGTGCGGACGCCGGCTACACCTTC.

This clonotype came up many times. CDR3 loop: CASSLTGAAYGYTF. Here the CDR3 DNA reads TGTGCCAGCAGTTTGACAGGGGCGGCCTATGGCTACACCTTC. The rearrangement joins TRBV28 to TRBJ1-2; 8 bases are a match to TRBD1. Trimming at V came to 3 bases and at J to 4 bases, leaving 4 bases not matched to a gene. CDR1 is MDHEN, CDR2 SYDVKM, per germline. The CDR3 is 14 residues long.

The chain joins TRBV20-1 to TRBJ2-4; D is perhaps TRBD2 (6 bases). This CDR3 comprises 15 residues. CDR1 and CDR2 from the germline V gene are DFQATT and SNEGSKA (reference sequence). V lost 6 bases and J 2 bases, leaving 17 bases between the germline ends. Here the CDR3 reads CSAGAGIATKNIQYF. In nucleotides, the CDR3 is TGCAGTGCCGGGGCGGGAATTGCGACCAAAAACATTCAGTACTTC.

This clonotype was recorded a few times. The rearrangement joins TRBV20-1 to TRBJ2-2; 8 bases map to TRBD2. Trimming took 5 bases from V and 7 from J; bases not matched to a gene: 12. This CDR3 is built from 15 residues. The germline V gene has CDR1 DFQATT and CDR2 SNEGSKA (reference sequence). The CDR3 nucleotides read TGCAGTGCTCGCGAGGCGGGGGGCCATATCGGGGAGCTGTTTTTT. This sequence encodes CSAREAGGHIGELFF.